This entry describes one TCR beta chain. What it recognizes is unknown. The data originate from a study of CD8 T cells in ankylosing spondylitis. Points from the study as a whole: Disease-linked clones were reportedly significantly enriched in matched ankylosing spondylitis synovial fluid.

MiXCR, applied by TCRdb to the 5' RACE reads, yields one record per CDR3 protein. This sample has 120,000 or so distinct CDR3 sequences; roughly an eighth occur once, and the top ten carry about 3%. After removal of 0 bases from V and 3 bases from J, the junction contained 3 bases not matched to a gene. Germline assignment: CDR1 SGHRS and CDR2 YFSETQ. The CDR3 runs 16 residues. This receptor was taken from a female donor with ankylosing spondylitis or in good health (not recorded which). Sequencing was done on a sample of blood, either unsorted or a sorted T cell fraction (not recorded which). This chain connects TRBV5-1 to TRBJ2-3; TRBD1 aligns across 11 bases. CDR3 DNA: TGCGCCAGCAGCTTGGCAGGACAGGGGGCAACAGATACGCAGTATTTT. This gives the protein CASSLAGQGATDTQYF.